This T cell receptor (beta chain) was observed in a study of cytomegalovirus exposure and HLA in healthy donors. With 1 base removed from V and 0 bases from J, the gap between germline ends came to 10 bases. Germline values: CDR1 MGHRA, CDR2 YSYEKL. This CDR3 is built from 15 residues. Vbeta (60) and Jbeta (13) primers were used in the PCR. Produced via immunoSEQ multiplex PCR; TCRdb's table is partial and in-frame only. Of about 65,000 clones in the sample, around 62% were seen once. This clone came up a few times. The TCR originated in a man aged 25 to 40 in good health and CMV-seronegative. This chain uses TRBV4-1 with TRBJ2-7, with a tentative D call TRBD1 (5 bases). The sample comprised PBMCs. CDR3 sequence reads: CASSQVAGSSYEQYF. The CDR3 bases are TGCGCCAGCAGCCAAGTGGCAGGGTCCTCCTACGAGCAGTACTTC.